This entry features one T cell receptor (beta chain) sequence. Its target antigen remains unknown. Base-call qualities are not available, and no considerably larger clone is one nucleotide away. The sample comes from a study of a mutant IDH1 vaccine in newly diagnosed glioma (dated by TCRdb to about 2021). A note on the overall study: Vaccination started 4-6 weeks after radiotherapy alone, or was given together with temozolomide cycles in the groups whose treatment included chemotherapy. The week-35 safety follow-up took place at visit V12, and the week-47 end of study took place at visit V13. Of the 30 or so patients who were treated, around 60% were male and about 40% were female, and the mean age was about 40 years. Six visits were used for peripheral blood collection: V03 (baseline), V05, V07, V10, V12 and V13. Longitudinal TCRB deep sequencing was done for about two dozen treated patients, wherever samples were available for exploratory analyses. Before enrollment, patients had received standard therapy of radiotherapy alone, temozolomide alone, or radiochemotherapy with temozolomide; most received the combination.

CDR1 and CDR2 (SGHRS, YFSETQ) derive from the germline V gene. Trimming costs V 4 bases and J 5 bases, and their ends lie 12 bases apart. The CDR3 runs 14 residues from the cysteine to the phenylalanine. CDR3 DNA only is kept here, 42 bases in frame from base 1. Findings and caveats that apply to the study as a whole: No apparent relationship was observed between pseudoprogression and alterations in the top peripheral T cell clonotypes detected by TCRB sequencing. It was noted by the authors that analyses of patient blood samples could not be reproduced owing to sample limitations. Vaccine-induced immune responses across multiple MHC alleles were detected in 93.3% of patients. Selection of PBMC samples for TCRB deep sequencing was based on availability.

The library was made by the immunoSEQ multiplex PCR assay. Rearranged TCR beta chain sequences were amplified using the hsTCRB Kit according to the manufacturer's protocol. Sequencing of TCRB libraries was carried out on an Illumina MiSeq. The authors processed their data as follows. The proprietary platform of the kit vendor was used for demultiplexing, trimming and gene mapping. The clones in this table, taken by TCRdb from immuneACCESS, are in-frame only. Not every clone is retained; where verified, under half of the shortfall comes from an unresolved V gene, and the cause of the rest is unknown. D and trimming were read from the DNA, whereas the V and J calls and clone size are those reported in that table. The sample data list 35,000 to 45,000 clones, and roughly four fifths of these were observed just once. Roughly 4.6% of the sample lies in the top ten. The time point label for this specimen denotes: week 35, safety follow-up. A 20-mer mutant IDH1 peptide at 300 micrograms in Montanide made up each vaccine dose, which was injected subcutaneously together with topical imiquimod. Across visits V03 through V10, patients got a total of eight vaccinations, given in weeks 1, 3, 5, 7, 11, 15, 19 and 23. The donors had newly diagnosed IDH1-mutant astrocytomas of WHO grade 3 or 4 that showed loss of nuclear ATRX. The samples were drawn from NOA16, a multicentre, single-arm, open-label phase I trial in Germany that tested a mutant IDH1 peptide vaccine in humans for the first time. Genomic DNA for TCRB sequencing was isolated from EDTA blood with the DNeasy Blood and Tissue Kit.

The receptor comes from a woman aged 45-65 years with glioma. The sequencing here drew on PBMCs, taken from a glioma patient whose treatment included an IDH1 peptide vaccine. The V and J genes are TRBV5-1 and TRBJ1-4; a tentative D match to TRBD1 spans 5 bases. The bases are TGCGCCAGCAGCCCTGCGGGGACCAATGAAAAACTGTTTTTT. Protein translation: CASSPAGTNEKLFF.